This TCR beta chain is drawn from a study of human T cells and chemical hapten exposure (dated by TCRdb to the early 2020s). For context, the study as a whole: For sensitization, 2% DPC in acetone was applied to a 2 cm by 2 cm area of upper inner arm skin. Patch tests used Finn chambers with 0.01% DPC on the upper back, scored after 6 days by International Contact Dermatitis Research Group standards. For TCR sequencing, blood came from some 31 alopecia patients at anywhere from one to four time points (pre-sensitization, 2, 6 and 24 weeks). Peripheral blood TCR repertoire changes were tracked in vivo in alopecia patients during primary and secondary sensitization to the hapten diphenylcyclopropenone (DPC). Throughout the study period of around 24 weeks, patients also received therapeutic DPC doses to the scalp every week. The patient cohort, mostly female, included alopecia areata with under or over 50% scalp involvement, alopecia totalis and alopecia universalis. Blood was sampled from patients pre-sensitization (week 0) and at 2, 6 and about 24 weeks after DPC sensitization. Libraries were pooled for sequencing, and variation in per-sample TCR yields was attributed mainly to small differences in library volumes within the pool.

Libraries came from RACE. TCRdb records NextSeq 500 as the sequencer. Library preparation attached unique molecular identifiers to individual cDNA molecules for quantitative, reproducible TCR counting. For every blood RNA sample, sequencing covered both the TCR alpha and TCR beta chains. Per the authors' processing: A median of about 87,000 TCRs per sample was observed, with a range of roughly 23,224 to 750,000. V, J and CDR3 annotation of the TCR reads was carried out using the Decombinator software suite. To make PS versus PT1 abundance plots, every sample was subsampled to the same number of TCRs (28,000). Expanded TCRs were defined as absent before sensitization and observed at least eight times at the 2-week time point. The public reads were run again by TCRdb, first through fastp at Q25 and then through MiXCR, and only productive beta chains were kept. One record per CDR3 amino acid sequence lists the most common genes and DNA. In this record, the V and J calls reflect TCRdb's handling and not the investigators' own analysis. Here the sample has more than 80,000 distinct CDR3 sequences; roughly 7.6% occur a single time. Around 1.5% of the sample is held by the ten biggest clonotypes.

Reading the label with the study, this specimen's time point is: patch test 1, 2 weeks after DPC sensitization. What the treatment or condition label conveys for this sample: therapeutic diphenylcyclopropenone sensitization with weekly scalp DPC. Blood at each patch-test visit was drawn before the patch test was applied. Patients were eligible if aged 18 to 70, diagnosed with alopecia and judged suitable for DPC therapy, and pregnant patients were excluded. Total RNA was extracted from unfractionated whole blood that had been collected in Tempus Blood RNA tubes. What the authors observed across the whole study: After repeated subsampling, the strength of the expansion versus patch-test correlation and the threshold at which it became significant changed. Compared with pre-sensitization or healthy control sets, expanded TCRs formed significantly more large CDR3 similarity clusters, which is consistent with antigen-driven responses. Alopecia, a presumed autoimmune disease, was present in all patients, so the immune response of the patients might differ from that of healthy individuals. No change with DPC sensitization was found in the number of TCRs above 1 in 1000 frequency, and no evidence of global repertoire structure alterations was found. Patch test score correlated positively with the number of PT1 expanded TCRs, reaching significance at thresholds 8, 16 and 32 but not at 4.

This clonotype was recorded many times. Its antigen remains undetermined. There are no base qualities to consult, and no much larger clone falls within one base. The CDR3, from cysteine to phenylalanine, totals 14 residues. The retained sequence is limited to the CDR3, 42 bases, with the frame set at the first base. V loses 0 bases of germline sequence and J loses 6 bases, and the interval between the two ends is 10 bases. CDR1 and CDR2 (MGHRA, YSYEKL) derive from the germline V gene. This clonotype originated in a woman aged 30 to 39 with alopecia areata. Some clones in this sample may be carry-over from other donors' samples. The chain joins TRBV4-1 to TRBJ2-3, with no confidently assigned D gene. Sample: whole blood, taken in connection with sensitization to the hapten diphenylcyclopropenone (DPC). The CDR3 region: CASSQEATPDTQYF. In nucleotide form, the sequence is TGCGCCAGCAGCCAAGAAGCTACTCCGGATACGCAGTATTTT.